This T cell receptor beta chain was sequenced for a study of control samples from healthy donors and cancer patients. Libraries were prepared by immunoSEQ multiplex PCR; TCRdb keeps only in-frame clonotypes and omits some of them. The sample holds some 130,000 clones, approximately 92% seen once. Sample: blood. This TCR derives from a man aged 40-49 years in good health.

The CDR3 bases are TGTGCTAGTGGTTTGATGCCAGGGAGCACTGAAGCTTTCTTT. Amino acid sequence: CASGLMPGSTEAFF. This chain uses TRBV12-5 with TRBJ1-1; possible D gene TRBD1, 5 bases. There are 14 residues in the CDR3. Germline CDR1 and CDR2: LGHNT and FRNRAP. The V end was cut by 2 bases, the J end by 4 bases, with 11 bases between.